What follows are 17 T cell receptor beta chains derived from one specimen sequenced in a study of T cell responses to AZD1222 COVID-19 vaccine. Profiled with immunoSEQ multiplex PCR; TCRdb holds only in-frame clones, not every one. This table holds about 97,000 clones, around nine tenths found once. The starting material was peripheral blood, obtained on day 0 of AZD1222 vaccination. The receptors were gathered from an adult in good health.

This clone was seen only once. V and J are TRBV7-2 and TRBJ2-2; D remains ambiguous. The CDR3 spans 13 residues. Germline V CDR1 and CDR2: SGHTA, FQGNSA. V lost 4 bases, J lost 6 bases, and 9 bases lay in between. CDR3 in amino acids: CASSSRIAGELFF. CDR3 bases: TGTGCCAGCAGCTCCCGAATAGCCGGGGAGCTGTTTTTT.

V gene TRBV3-1 (or the pseudogene TRBV3-2) combines with J gene TRBJ2-1; D is unresolved. The CDR3 is 17 amino acids. V lost 0 bases and J 0 bases, leaving 12 bases between the germline ends. CDR1 is LGHDT, CDR2 YNNKEL, per germline (reference sequence). CDR3 in DNA: TGTGCCAGCAGCCAAGATGGCGTCTACAGCTCCTACAATGAGCAGTTCTTC. Translating gives CASSQDGVYSSYNEQFF.

The CDR3 is CASSSGPTNTEAFF. The CDR3 bases are TGCGCCAGCAGCTCGGGACCGACGAACACTGAAGCTTTCTTT. The chain carries TRBV5-1 and TRBJ1-1, with a possible D match to TRBD1 (5 bases). The length of the CDR3 is 14 residues. Germline V lookup: CDR1 SGHRS, CDR2 YFSETQ. V lost 3 bases, J lost 1 base, and 10 bases lay in between.

This rearrangement joins TRBV29-1 to TRBJ1-2; D not certain. The CDR3 runs 13 residues. V lost 3 bases, J lost 7 bases, and 15 bases lay in between. The germline V gene encodes CDR1 SQVTM and CDR2 ANQGSEA. CDR3 coding DNA: TGCAGCGTTGATCACGGCCACGGACTTGGCTACACCTTC. Translating it yields CSVDHGHGLGYTF.

The CDR3 nucleotides are TGTGCCAGCAGCCAGCGCGCGGGGAAACTTACTGAAGCTTTCTTT. Its protein product is CASSQRAGKLTEAFF. The chain joins TRBV3-1 (or the pseudogene TRBV3-2) to TRBJ1-1; D unclear. This CDR3 has 15 amino acids. Trimming cost V 3 bases and J 5 bases, with 16 bases left between them. Germline CDR1 is LGHDT and CDR2 is YNNKEL (reference sequence).

The CDR3 coding sequence is TGTGCCAGCAGCCCTCCCACAGGGGGCTCCTACAATGAGCAGTTCTTC. It encodes CASSPPTGGSYNEQFF. The chain is built from TRBV3-1 (or the pseudogene TRBV3-2) and TRBJ2-1; TRBD1 matches 8 bases. This CDR3 has 16 amino acids. Germline V CDR1 and CDR2: LGHDT, YNNKEL (reference sequence). V gave up 4 bases and J gave up 0 bases; unmatched junction bases: 5.

This chain uses TRBV18 with TRBJ1-5; 8 bases match TRBD1. This CDR3 spans 18 amino acids. V dropped 4 bases and J dropped 0; count of bases not matched to a gene: 11. Germline loops: CDR1 KGHSH, CDR2 LQKENI. The CDR3 nucleotides are TGTGCCAGCTCACAATCCGGGACAGGACCCAATAGCAATCAGCCCCAGCATTTT. Translated: CASSQSGTGPNSNQPQHF.

The V and J genes are TRBV6-5 and TRBJ1-1; D is uncertain. There are 15 residues in the CDR3. Germline V CDR1 and CDR2: MNHEY, SVGAGI. Trimming stripped 2 bases from V and 0 bases from J, with 10 bases between. Here the CDR3 DNA reads TGTGCCAGCAGTTACGACGGACGGGTGAACACTGAAGCTTTCTTT. Its protein is CASSYDGRVNTEAFF.

The V call is TRBV3-1 (or the pseudogene TRBV3-2), the J call TRBJ1-2, with D hard to call. The CDR3 is 12 residues long. Germline V gene lookup returns CDR1 LGHDT and CDR2 YNNKEL (reference sequence). With 4 bases removed from V and 3 bases from J, the gap between germline ends came to 6 bases. The CDR3: CASSLQYYGYTF. The DNA for the CDR3 is TGTGCCAGCAGCCTACAATACTATGGCTACACCTTC.

The chain carries TRBV6-1 and TRBJ1-1, with 7 bases lining up with TRBD1. The CDR3 runs 16 residues. Losses at the gene ends were 4 bases for V and 6 bases for J; bases not matched to a gene: 14. Germline CDR1 is MNHNS and CDR2 is SASEGT. This CDR3 reads CASSAMPDRVYSEAFF. As DNA, the CDR3 is TGTGCCAGCAGTGCGATGCCAGACAGGGTATACTCTGAAGCTTTCTTT.

This chain joins TRBV27 and TRBJ1-2; possibly TRBD1 for D (6 bases). The CDR3 runs 13 residues. V lost 6 bases to trimming and J lost 0 bases, with 8 bases between them. CDR1 is MNHEY, CDR2 SMNVEV, per germline (reference sequence). CDR3 residues: CASRYRANYGYTF. For the CDR3, the DNA is TGTGCCAGCAGATACAGGGCTAACTATGGCTACACCTTC.

The table lists this clone with a count of one. The genes are TRBV11-2 and TRBJ1-2, with D perhaps matching TRBD1 (5 bases). Trimming removed 0 bases from V and 7 bases from J, with 15 bases in between. CDR1 is SGHAT and CDR2 is FQNNGV in the germline V gene. The CDR3 length is 15 residues. The CDR3 bases are TGTGCCAGCAGCTTAGAGGGACCGAGAGGCACTGGCTACACCTTC. It translates to CASSLEGPRGTGYTF.

V is TRBV28 and J is TRBJ1-1; TRBD1 agrees at 8 bases. The CDR3 covers 15 residues. In germline, CDR1 is MDHEN, CDR2 SYDVKM. Trimming removed 5 bases from V and 1 base from J; junction bases left unmatched: 6. The CDR3 sequence is CASSPSGQGNTEAFF. DNA for the CDR3: TGTGCCAGCAGTCCCTCTGGACAGGGGAACACTGAAGCTTTCTTT.

The chain uses TRBV7-3 and TRBJ1-1; possibly TRBD1 for D (5 bases). V gave up 1 base and J gave up 5 bases, with 14 bases separating them. Germline V CDR1 and CDR2: SGHTA, FQGTGA. This CDR3 is 15 amino acids long. The CDR3 DNA reads as TGTGCCAGCAGCTTAATGGACGGGGCTGGGACTGAAGCTTTCTTT. It is translated as CASSLMDGAGTEAFF.

CDR3 nucleotide sequence: TGTGCCAGCAGCTTAGTGCGCGGCCCAGCCTACGAGCAGTACTTC. The encoded protein is CASSLVRGPAYEQYF. The rearrangement uses TRBV7-8 and TRBJ2-7; no clear D gene. From germline, CDR1 is SGHVS and CDR2 FQNEAQ. V was clipped by 1 base and J by 2 bases, with 12 bases between them. CDR3 length equals 15 residues. Full variable domain (remainder filled in from reference TRBV7-8 and TRBJ2-7): GAGVSQSPRYKVAKRGQDVALRCDPISGHVSLFWYQQALGQGPEFLTYFQNEAQLDKSGLPSDRFFAERPEGSVSTLKIQRTQQEDSAVYLCASSLVRGPAYEQYFGPGTRLTVT.

J is TRBJ1-6 and V is TRBV28; D ambiguous. The CDR3 spans 13 residues. V was cut by 9 bases and J by 11 bases, with 17 bases left in between. Germline CDR1 is MDHEN and CDR2 is SYDVKM. In nucleotides, the CDR3 is TGTGCCAGTACGCCCTATATAGAGGCACCCCTCCACTTT. Protein product: CASTPYIEAPLHF.

A single count supports this clone. The rearrangement links TRBV12-5 to TRBJ2-7; TRBD1 might be the D (5 bases). The CDR3 runs to 15 residues. V was trimmed by 0 bases and J by 4 bases, leaving 13 bases between them. The germline gives CDR1 LGHNT, CDR2 FRNRAP. CDR3 loop: CASGLVGARSYEQYF. The CDR3 DNA sequence: TGTGCTAGTGGTTTGGTTGGGGCCAGATCGTACGAGCAGTACTTC.